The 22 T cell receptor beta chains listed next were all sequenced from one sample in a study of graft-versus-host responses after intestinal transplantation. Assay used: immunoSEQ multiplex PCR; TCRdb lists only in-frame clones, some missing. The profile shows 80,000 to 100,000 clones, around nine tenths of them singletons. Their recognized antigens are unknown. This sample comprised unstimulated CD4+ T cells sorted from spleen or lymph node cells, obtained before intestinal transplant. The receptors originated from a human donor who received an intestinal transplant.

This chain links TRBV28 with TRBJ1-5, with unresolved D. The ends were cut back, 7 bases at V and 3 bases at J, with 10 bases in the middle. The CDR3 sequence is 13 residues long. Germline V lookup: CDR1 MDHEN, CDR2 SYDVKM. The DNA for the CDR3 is TGTGCCAGCATTACCCAGTTCAATCAGCCCCAGCATTTT. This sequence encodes CASITQFNQPQHF.

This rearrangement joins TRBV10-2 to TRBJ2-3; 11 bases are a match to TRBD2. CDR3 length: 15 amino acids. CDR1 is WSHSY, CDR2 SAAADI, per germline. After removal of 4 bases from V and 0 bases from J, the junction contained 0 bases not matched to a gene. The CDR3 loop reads CASSVAGGSTDTQYF. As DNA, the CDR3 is TGCGCCAGCAGTGTAGCGGGGGGGAGCACAGATACGCAGTATTTT.

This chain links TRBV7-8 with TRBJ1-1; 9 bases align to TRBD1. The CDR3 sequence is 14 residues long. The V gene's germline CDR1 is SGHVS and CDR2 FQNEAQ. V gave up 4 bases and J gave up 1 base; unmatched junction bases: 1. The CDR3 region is CASSWGQGNTEAFF. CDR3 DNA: TGTGCCAGCAGCTGGGGACAGGGGAACACTGAAGCTTTCTTT.

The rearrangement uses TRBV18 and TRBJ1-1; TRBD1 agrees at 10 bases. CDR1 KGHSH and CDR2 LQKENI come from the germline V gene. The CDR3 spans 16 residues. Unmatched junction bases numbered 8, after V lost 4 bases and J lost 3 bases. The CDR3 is CASSHGTGVIDTEAFF. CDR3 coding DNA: TGTGCCAGCTCACACGGGACAGGGGTGATCGACACTGAAGCTTTCTTT.

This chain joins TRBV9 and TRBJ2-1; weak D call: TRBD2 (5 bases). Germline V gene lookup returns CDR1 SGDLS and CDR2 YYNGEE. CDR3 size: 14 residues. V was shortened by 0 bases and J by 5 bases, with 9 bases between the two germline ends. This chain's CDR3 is CASSVVPGDNEQFF. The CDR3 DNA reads TGTGCCAGCAGCGTAGTCCCCGGGGACAATGAGCAGTTCTTC.

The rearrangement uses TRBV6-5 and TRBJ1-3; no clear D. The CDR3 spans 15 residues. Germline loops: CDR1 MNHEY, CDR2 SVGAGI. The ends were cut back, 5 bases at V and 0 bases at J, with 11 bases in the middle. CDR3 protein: CASSPGISSGNTIYF. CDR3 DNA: TGTGCCAGCAGTCCGGGAATTTCCTCTGGAAACACCATATATTTT.

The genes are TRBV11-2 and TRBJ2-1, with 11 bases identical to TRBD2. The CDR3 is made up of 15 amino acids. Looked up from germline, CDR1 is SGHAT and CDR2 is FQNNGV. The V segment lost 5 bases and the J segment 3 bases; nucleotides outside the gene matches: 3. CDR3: CASSLLAGGYNEQFF. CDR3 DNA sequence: TGTGCCAGCAGCCTGCTAGCGGGAGGCTACAATGAGCAGTTCTTC.

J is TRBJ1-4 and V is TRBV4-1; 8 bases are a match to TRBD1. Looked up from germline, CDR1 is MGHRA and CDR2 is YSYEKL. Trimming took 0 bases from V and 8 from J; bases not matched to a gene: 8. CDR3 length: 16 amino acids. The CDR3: CASSQEGRQGREKLFF. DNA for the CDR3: TGCGCCAGCAGCCAAGAAGGGAGACAGGGGAGAGAAAAACTGTTTTTT.

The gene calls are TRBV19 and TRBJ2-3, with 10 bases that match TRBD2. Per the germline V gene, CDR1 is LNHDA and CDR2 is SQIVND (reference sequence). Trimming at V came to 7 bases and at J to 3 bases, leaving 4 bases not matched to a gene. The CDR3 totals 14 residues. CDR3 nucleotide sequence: TGTGCCAGTAAATTAGCGGGGGGAACAGATACGCAGTATTTT. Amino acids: CASKLAGGTDTQYF. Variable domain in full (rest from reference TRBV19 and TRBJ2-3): DGGITQSPKYLFRKEGQNVTLSCEQNLNHDAMYWYRQDPGQGLRLIYYSQIVNDFQKGDIAEGYSVSREKKESFPLTVTSAQKNPTAFYLCASKLAGGTDTQYFGPGTRLTVL.

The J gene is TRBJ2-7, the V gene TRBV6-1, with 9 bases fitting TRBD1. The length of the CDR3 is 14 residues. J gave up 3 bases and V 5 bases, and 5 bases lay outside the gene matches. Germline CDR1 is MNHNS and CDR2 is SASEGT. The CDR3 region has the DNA TGTGCCAGCAGTCCGGGACAGGGAAACTACGAGCAGTACTTC. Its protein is CASSPGQGNYEQYF.

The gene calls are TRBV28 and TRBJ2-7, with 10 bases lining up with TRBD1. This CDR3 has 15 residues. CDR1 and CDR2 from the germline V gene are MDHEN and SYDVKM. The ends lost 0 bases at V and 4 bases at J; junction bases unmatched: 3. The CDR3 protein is CASSLWGQGSYEQYF. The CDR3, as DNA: TGTGCCAGCAGTTTATGGGGACAGGGGTCTTACGAGCAGTACTTC.

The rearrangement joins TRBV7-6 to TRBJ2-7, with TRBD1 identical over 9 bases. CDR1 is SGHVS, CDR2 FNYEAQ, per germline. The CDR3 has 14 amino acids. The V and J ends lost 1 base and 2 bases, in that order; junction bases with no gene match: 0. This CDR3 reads CASSLDRGPYEQYF. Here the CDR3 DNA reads TGTGCCAGCAGCTTAGACAGGGGGCCCTACGAGCAGTACTTC.

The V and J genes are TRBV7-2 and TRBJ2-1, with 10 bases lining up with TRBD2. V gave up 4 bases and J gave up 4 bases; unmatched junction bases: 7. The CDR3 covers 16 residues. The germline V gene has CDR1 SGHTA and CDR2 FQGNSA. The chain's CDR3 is CASSSRTSGTYNEQFF. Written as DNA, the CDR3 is TGTGCCAGCAGCTCCCGGACTAGCGGCACGTACAATGAGCAGTTCTTC.

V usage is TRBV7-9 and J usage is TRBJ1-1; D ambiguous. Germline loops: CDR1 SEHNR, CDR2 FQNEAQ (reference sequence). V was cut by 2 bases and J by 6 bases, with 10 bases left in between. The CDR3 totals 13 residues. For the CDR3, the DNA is TGTGCCAGCAGCTTAAGTTCGGGATCTGAAGCTTTCTTT. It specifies CASSLSSGSEAFF.

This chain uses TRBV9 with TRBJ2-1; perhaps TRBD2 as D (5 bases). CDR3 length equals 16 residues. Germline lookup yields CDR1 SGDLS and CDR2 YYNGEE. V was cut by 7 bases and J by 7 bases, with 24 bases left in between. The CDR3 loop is CASGGSIELGGNEQFF. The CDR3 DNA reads TGTGCCAGCGGAGGTAGTATAGAACTAGGTGGGAATGAGCAGTTCTTC. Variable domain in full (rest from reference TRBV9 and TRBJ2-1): DSGVTQTPKHLITATGQRVTLRCSPRSGDLSVYWYQQSLDQGLQFLIQYYNGEERAKGNILERFSAQQFPDLHSELNLSSLELGDSALYFCASGGSIELGGNEQFFGPGTRLTVL.

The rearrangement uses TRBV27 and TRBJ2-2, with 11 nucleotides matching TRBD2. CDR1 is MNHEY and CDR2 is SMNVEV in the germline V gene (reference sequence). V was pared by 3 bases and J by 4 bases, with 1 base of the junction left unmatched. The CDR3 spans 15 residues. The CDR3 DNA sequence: TGTGCCAGCAGTTTTACTAGCGGGGGCACCGGGGAGCTGTTTTTT. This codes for CASSFTSGGTGELFF.

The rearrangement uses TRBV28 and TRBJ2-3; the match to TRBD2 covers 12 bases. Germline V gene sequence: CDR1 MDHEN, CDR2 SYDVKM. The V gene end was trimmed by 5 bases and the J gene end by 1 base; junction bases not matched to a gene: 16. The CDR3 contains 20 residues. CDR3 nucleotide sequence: TGTGCCAGCAGTCGTATCCTCGGGCTAGCGGGGGGGCCGGGCACAGATACGCAGTATTTT. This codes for CASSRILGLAGGPGTDTQYF.

CDR3 coding DNA: TGCAGCGTTGATGTGGGCCCCTACGAGCAGTACTTC. This translates into CSVDVGPYEQYF. The chain combines TRBV29-1 with TRBJ2-7; D uncertain. Trimming left V 3 bases short and J 2 bases short, with 8 bases between. There are 12 residues in the CDR3. The germline CDR1 and CDR2 sequences are SQVTM and ANQGSEA.

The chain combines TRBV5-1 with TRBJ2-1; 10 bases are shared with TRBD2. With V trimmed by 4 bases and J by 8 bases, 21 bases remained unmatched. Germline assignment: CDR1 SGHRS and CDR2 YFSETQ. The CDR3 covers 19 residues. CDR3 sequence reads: CASSRGGAGGLSSTDEQFF. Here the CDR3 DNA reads TGCGCCAGCAGCCGGGGGGGAGCGGGAGGGCTTTCATCGACGGATGAGCAGTTCTTC. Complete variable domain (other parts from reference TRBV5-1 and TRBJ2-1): KAGVTQTPRYLIKTRGQQVTLSCSPISGHRSVSWYQQTPGQGLQFLFEYFSETQRNKGNFPGRFSGRQFSNSRSEMNVSTLELGDSALYLCASSRGGAGGLSSTDEQFFGPGTRLTVL.

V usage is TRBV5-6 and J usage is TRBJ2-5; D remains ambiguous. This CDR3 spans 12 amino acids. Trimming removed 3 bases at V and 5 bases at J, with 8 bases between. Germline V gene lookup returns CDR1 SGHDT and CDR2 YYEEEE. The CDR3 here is CASSSRLETQYF. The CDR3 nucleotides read TGTGCCAGCAGCTCTAGACTCGAGACCCAGTACTTC.

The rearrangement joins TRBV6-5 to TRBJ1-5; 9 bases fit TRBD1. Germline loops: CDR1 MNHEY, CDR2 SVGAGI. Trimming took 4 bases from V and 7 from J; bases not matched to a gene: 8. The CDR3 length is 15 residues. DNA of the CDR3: TGTGCCAGCAGTTCGAACAGGGGGCTAGGGCAGCCCCAGCATTTT. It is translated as CASSSNRGLGQPQHF.

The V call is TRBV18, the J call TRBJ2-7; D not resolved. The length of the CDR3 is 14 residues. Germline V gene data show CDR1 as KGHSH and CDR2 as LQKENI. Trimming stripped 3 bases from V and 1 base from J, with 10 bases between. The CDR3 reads CASSPLARSYEQYF. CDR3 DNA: TGTGCCAGCTCACCCCTGGCTCGTTCCTACGAGCAGTACTTC. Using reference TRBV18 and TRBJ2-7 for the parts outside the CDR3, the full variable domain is NAGVMQNPRHLVRRRGQEARLRCSPMKGHSHVYWYRQLPEEGLKFMVYLQKENIIDESGMPKERFSAEFPKEGPSILRIQQVVRGDSAAYFCASSPLARSYEQYFGPGTRLTVT.